The sequence of this TCR beta chain was determined in a study of cytomegalovirus exposure and HLA in healthy donors. Amplification used 60 Vbeta primers and 13 Jbeta primers. Using immunoSEQ multiplex PCR, the repertoire was profiled, and TCRdb retains in-frame clones only, with some absent. The sample holds around 110,000 clones, 65% to 75% seen once. The germline V gene encodes CDR1 MDHEN and CDR2 SYDVKM. J lost 11 bases, V lost 5 bases, and 12 bases had no gene match. This CDR3 is 14 amino acids long. Sequences were obtained from PBMCs. The chain has TRBV28 and TRBJ1-1, with 9 bases identical to TRBD1. The TCR originated in a man aged 25 to 40 in good health and CMV-seropositive. In nucleotides, the CDR3 is TGTGCCAGCAGTATACAGGGGGCAATTGATGAGGCTTTCTTT. This gives the protein CASSIQGAIDEAFF.